This T cell receptor beta chain was observed in a study of identical twins. The study, taken as a whole, reports: Instead of following the same donors, the conclusions were based on cross-sectional statistical analysis. There was more out-of-frame TCR alpha sharing in monozygotic twins than models estimated. Out-of-frame alpha sequences that twins shared showed excess low generation probability.

The CDR3 totals 16 residues. Germline V gene sequence: CDR1 SGHRS, CDR2 YFSETQ. V lost 4 bases and J 2 bases, leaving 19 bases between the germline ends. TCRdb reprocessed the 5' RACE reads via MiXCR and lists one record per CDR3 protein. The sample includes hundreds of thousands of distinct CDR3 sequences, under 10% of them seen just once. To note about this clonotype: The antigen is unknown.

This sample was shared with a second study, whose subject was yellow fever vaccine responses in identical twins. From that report: Among the twins, the vaccine T cell response reportedly seemed partly convergent and partly personalized.

What was sequenced was memory (CD45RO+) T cells sorted from blood. V is TRBV5-1 and J is TRBJ2-7; tentative D call: TRBD2 (5 bases). The receptor was derived from a woman between 18 and 29 years old in good health. CDR3 region: CASSLERGPLTYEQYF. DNA of the CDR3: TGCGCCAGCAGCCTGGAGCGCGGGCCACTAACCTACGAGCAGTACTTC.